One and the same sample provided the 5 T cell receptor beta chains below, sequenced in a study of molecular identifiers for immune sequencing clone quantification. From the PCR reads, TCRdb called clonotypes with MiXCR, one entry per CDR3 protein. The sample lists 70,000 to 95,000 distinct CDR3 sequences, around a fifth occurring once. What was sequenced was naive CD8+ T cells from blood, with Jurkat cell RNA spiked in. Documented subset: FACS-sorted CD8+CD4-CCR7+CD45RA+ naive T cells. Every receptor here comes from a human donor in good health. Some libraries in this study had Jurkat cell RNA spiked in.

This clonotype was seen ten or more times. The chain has TRBV18 and TRBJ1-5, with 8 bases identical to TRBD1. V lost 3 bases and J lost 0; bases outside the gene matches: 4. The germline CDR1 and CDR2 sequences are KGHSH and LQKENI. The CDR3 sequence is 16 residues long. CDR3 protein: CASSPKTGDSNQPQHF. CDR3 DNA: TGTGCCAGCTCACCGAAGACAGGGGATAGCAATCAGCCCCAGCATTTT.

The sample holds many counts of this clonotype. The chain combines TRBV28 with TRBJ1-1; D not resolved. This CDR3 region has 15 residues. Trimming took off 5 bases at V and 0 bases at J, with 13 bases between the two ends. From germline, CDR1 is MDHEN and CDR2 SYDVKM. In DNA form, the CDR3 reads TGTGCCAGCAGTCCACGGACCCGTCTGAACACTGAAGCTTTCTTT. Translated: CASSPRTRLNTEAFF.

This clonotype was seen at least ten times. The chain couples TRBV28 to TRBJ2-5; D not certain. Trimming stripped 6 bases from V and 3 bases from J, with 14 bases between. The CDR3 loop spans 14 amino acids. Germline V CDR1 and CDR2: MDHEN, SYDVKM. The CDR3 nucleotides are TGTGCCAGCAGCCCCCGCCGGCTGGAAGAGACCCAGTACTTC. This codes for CASSPRRLEETQYF.

This clonotype came up many times. CDR3 sequence reads: CSASPGFITDTQYF. CDR3 in DNA: TGCAGTGCTAGTCCAGGATTTATCACAGATACGCAGTATTTT. V and J are TRBV20-1 and TRBJ2-3; D is uncertain. V lost 3 bases to trimming and J lost 2 bases, with 12 bases between them. The germline gives CDR1 DFQATT, CDR2 SNEGSKA (reference sequence). The CDR3 contains 14 residues.

This clonotype was detected many times. The gene calls are TRBV19 and TRBJ1-5; 8 bases are a match to TRBD1. The CDR3 is 16 amino acids. V trimming: 6 bases; J trimming: 2 bases; junction bases outside the gene matches: 9. Per germline, CDR1 LNHDA and CDR2 SQIVND (reference sequence). For the CDR3, the DNA is TGTGCCAGTAGCCAATACGGACAGGGTCGCAATCAGCCCCAGCATTTT. This encodes CASSQYGQGRNQPQHF. Drawing the rest from reference TRBV19 and TRBJ1-5, the complete variable domain is DGGITQSPKYLFRKEGQNVTLSCEQNLNHDAMYWYRQDPGQGLRLIYYSQIVNDFQKGDIAEGYSVSREKKESFPLTVTSAQKNPTAFYLCASSQYGQGRNQPQHFGDGTRLSIL.